This T cell receptor (beta chain) comes out of a study of blood T cell repertoires in COVID-19. Turning to the study itself: The cDNA or gDNA used as material had been derived from T cells, B-cell-depleted T cells, or PBMCs.

All enrollees were about 18 to 89 years old and from about two dozen US areas. Participants' own reports of clinical history determined their cohort assignment. Using immunoSEQ multiplex PCR, the repertoire was profiled, and TCRdb retains in-frame clones only, with some absent. This table holds 300,000 to 500,000 clones, roughly 90% found once. The V end was cut by 1 base, the J end by 0 bases, with 8 bases between. Germline V CDR1 and CDR2: SGHKS, YYEKEE (reference sequence). The CDR3 runs to 14 residues. The rearrangement links TRBV5-5 to TRBJ2-7; D gene ambiguous. The receptor comes from a woman aged 25 to 39 with acute COVID-19. Sequenced material: PBMCs or T cells enriched from blood (not recorded which). For the CDR3, the DNA is TGTGCCAGCAGCTTGATCGCCGGCTCCTACGAGCAGTACTTC. Translated, it gives CASSLIAGSYEQYF.